Below are 2 T cell receptor beta chains sequenced from a single sample in a study of cytomegalovirus exposure and HLA in healthy donors. The PCR ran on 60 Vbeta and 13 Jbeta primers. Measured with immunoSEQ multiplex PCR; TCRdb has only the in-frame clones, and not every one. The repertoire holds roughly 120,000 clones, with 80% to 85% as singletons. The sequenced sample consisted of PBMCs. These receptors came from a human donor in good health.

The chain employs TRBV7-3 and TRBJ2-1, with D possibly being TRBD1 (7 bases). Trimming shortened V by 8 bases and J by 9 bases, and 17 bases separated the two germline ends. Germline V gene data show CDR1 as SGHTA and CDR2 as FQGTGA. The CDR3 runs 13 residues. The CDR3 region is CASSGGQGGEQFF. In nucleotides, the CDR3 is TGTGCCAGCTCCGGGGGCCAGGGGGGTGAGCAGTTCTTC.

CDR3 sequence (DNA): TGTGCCAGCAGAAAGACAGGGAGTGAGACCGGGGAGCTGTTTTTT. Protein product: CASRKTGSETGELFF. The chain uses TRBV6-4 and TRBJ2-2; 7 nucleotides align to TRBD1. The CDR3 contains 15 residues. Germline V CDR1 and CDR2: MRHNA, SNTAGT. After removal of 6 bases from V and 5 bases from J, the junction contained 9 bases not matched to a gene.